The next 25 T cell receptor beta chains were all read from a single sample in a study of blood T cell repertoires in COVID-19. Produced via immunoSEQ multiplex PCR; TCRdb's table is partial and in-frame only. The top ten clones hold approximately 0.5% of a sample with roughly 140,000 clones, roughly 80% of them seen once. The sample taken for sequencing was peripheral blood. Receptor source: a man between 60 and 70 years old with acute or convalescent COVID-19.

The gene calls are TRBV4-2 and TRBJ1-1; 7 bases map to TRBD1. CDR1 and CDR2 from the germline V gene are LGHNA and YNFKEQ. The CDR3 is 15 residues long. The V segment lost 5 bases and the J segment 4 bases; nucleotides outside the gene matches: 10. Written as DNA, the CDR3 is TGTGCCAGCAGCAACATCGACAGGGTGGTCACTGAAGCTTTCTTT. As protein: CASSNIDRVVTEAFF.

The V call is TRBV11-3, the J call TRBJ2-2; the D gene is possibly TRBD2 (6 bases). The CDR3 spans 17 residues. V dropped 5 bases and J dropped 4 bases, with 20 bases sitting between them. Per germline, CDR1 SGHNT and CDR2 YENEEA. CDR3 sequence (DNA): TGTGCCAGCAGCCCAGCCGGTATGGGGGGAGTCACCGGGGAGCTGTTTTTT. This encodes CASSPAGMGGVTGELFF.

The V call is TRBV5-5, the J call TRBJ2-7, with D possibly matching TRBD1 (7 bases). The CDR3 length is 13 residues. Per the germline V gene, CDR1 is SGHKS and CDR2 is YYEKEE (reference sequence). Trimming pared 4 bases from V and 5 bases from J, leaving 13 bases between. CDR3 sequence (DNA): TGTGCCAGCAGCGTCCCAGGGGGGCACGAGCAGTACTTC. Its translation: CASSVPGGHEQYF.

The V call is TRBV19, the J call TRBJ1-1; D gene unclear. This CDR3 region has 13 residues. Looked up from germline, CDR1 is LNHDA and CDR2 is SQIVND (reference sequence). V shed 4 bases and J shed 11 bases, with 17 bases lying between them. The chain's CDR3 is CASSTDPPLEAFF. CDR3 bases: TGTGCCAGTAGTACCGACCCTCCCTTGGAGGCTTTCTTT.

The chain employs TRBV7-2 and TRBJ2-2; D is perhaps TRBD2 (6 bases). Germline V lookup: CDR1 SGHTA, CDR2 FQGNSA. V was trimmed by 2 bases and J by 4 bases, leaving 11 bases between them. The CDR3 has 15 residues. The CDR3 sequence is CASSLQGGSTGELFF. As DNA, the CDR3 is TGTGCCAGCAGCTTACAGGGAGGAAGCACCGGGGAGCTGTTTTTT. The full variable domain, completed using reference TRBV7-2 and TRBJ2-2, is GAGVSQSPSNKVTEKGKDVELRCDPISGHTALYWYRQSLGQGLEFLIYFQGNSAPDKSGLPSDRFSAERTGGSVSTLTIQRTQQEDSAVYLCASSLQGGSTGELFFGEGSRLTVL.

The genes are TRBV6-5 and TRBJ2-7, with D perhaps TRBD2 (5 bases). V was pared by 5 bases and J by 5 bases, with 19 bases between. The CDR3 totals 15 residues. Germline-derived CDR1 and CDR2 are MNHEY and SVGAGI. CDR3 sequence (DNA): TGTGCCAGCAGTACTACCGGGATCCCGAGGAACGAGCAGTACTTC. Its translation: CASSTTGIPRNEQYF.

The chain carries TRBV6-5 and TRBJ1-5, with 7 bases aligning to TRBD1. With 8 bases clipped from V and 5 bases from J, the junction kept 6 bases outside the gene matches. This CDR3 region has 13 residues. In germline, CDR1 is MNHEY, CDR2 SVGAGI. The CDR3 DNA follows: TGTGCCAGCGCGAGACAGGGCGATCAGCCCCAGCATTTT. It is translated as CASARQGDQPQHF.

As for this clone: The sample carries other DNA sequences with the same CDR3. The V and J genes are TRBV19 and TRBJ1-2, with 7 bases identical to TRBD1. Germline assignment: CDR1 LNHDA and CDR2 SQIVND (reference sequence). The V segment lost 8 bases and the J segment 3 bases; nucleotides outside the gene matches: 3. The CDR3 length is 12 residues. The CDR3 loop reads CASSQGYYGYTF. CDR3 nucleotides: TGTGCCAGTTCACAGGGGTACTATGGCTACACCTTC.

Only a few counts were recorded for this clone. The sample has other DNA sequences that encode this CDR3 too. This chain joins TRBV7-8 and TRBJ1-2, with D perhaps matching TRBD1 (5 bases). Germline V gives CDR1 SGHVS, CDR2 FQNEAQ. The CDR3 length is 12 residues. Trimming shortened V by 0 bases and J by 8 bases, and 7 bases separated the two germline ends. The CDR3 bases are TGTGCCAGCAGCTTAGCGCCAGGGGGCTACACCTTC. This codes for CASSLAPGGYTF.

The CDR3 loop reads CASSVQPGLPSSYEQYF. The CDR3 DNA sequence: TGTGCCAGCAGCGTACAACCAGGACTACCAAGCTCCTACGAGCAGTACTTC. The chain couples TRBV9 to TRBJ2-7, with D perhaps TRBD2 (6 bases). The CDR3 sequence is 17 residues long. From germline, CDR1 is SGDLS and CDR2 YYNGEE. V lost 1 base and J 0 bases, leaving 17 bases between the germline ends.

The chain employs TRBV19 and TRBJ1-4, with D hard to call. V lost 6 bases, J lost 3 bases, and 17 bases lay in between. The CDR3 is 16 residues long. Germline CDR1 and CDR2: LNHDA and SQIVND (reference sequence). CDR3 nucleotide sequence: TGTGCCAGTAGAGGCGGGATTGGCGTAGCTAATGAAAAACTGTTTTTT. Translation: CASRGGIGVANEKLFF.

J is TRBJ2-5 and V is TRBV6-2 or TRBV6-3, with 8 bases identical to TRBD2. CDR1 and CDR2 from the germline V gene are MNHEY and SVGEGT. With 2 bases clipped from V and 1 base from J, the junction kept 9 bases outside the gene matches. CDR3 length equals 17 residues. CDR3: CASSYGGAGALQETQYF. The CDR3 DNA reads as TGTGCCAGCAGTTACGGAGGAGCGGGGGCCCTCCAAGAGACCCAGTACTTC.

This clone was detected only once. This chain joins TRBV18 and TRBJ2-7, with a possible D match to TRBD1 (6 bases). Germline CDR1 is KGHSH and CDR2 is LQKENI. CDR3 length: 15 amino acids. V lost 1 base to trimming and J lost 2 bases, with 12 bases between them. Here the CDR3 DNA reads TGTGCCAGCTCACCACAGGGGGTACCAACCTACGAGCAGTACTTC. Translating gives CASSPQGVPTYEQYF. The variable domain in full, with the rest retrieved from reference TRBV18 and TRBJ2-7, is NAGVMQNPRHLVRRRGQEARLRCSPMKGHSHVYWYRQLPEEGLKFMVYLQKENIIDESGMPKERFSAEFPKEGPSILRIQQVVRGDSAAYFCASSPQGVPTYEQYFGPGTRLTVT.

The chain is built from TRBV13 and TRBJ1-1; maybe TRBD1 (5 bases). Germline CDR1 is PRHDT and CDR2 is FYEKMQ (reference sequence). Trimming took 5 bases from V and 1 from J, leaving 8 bases between them. There are 13 residues in the CDR3. CDR3 coding DNA: TGTGCCAGCAGCGCAGGGAAGAACACTGAAGCTTTCTTT. Protein sequence: CASSAGKNTEAFF.

About this clone itself: At the DNA level, this CDR3 is encoded by other sequences in the same sample as well. The chain recombines TRBV24-1 with TRBJ2-3; 16 positions match TRBD2. The CDR3 totals 18 residues. Germline trimming cut 3 bases from V and 1 base from J; bases unmatched to any gene: 3. CDR1 is KGHDR, CDR2 SFDVKD, per germline. The CDR3 DNA reads as TGTGCCACCAGTGATACCGGGACTAGCGGGAGGGGCACAGATACGCAGTATTTT. The encoded protein is CATSDTGTSGRGTDTQYF.

The chain recombines TRBV5-8 with TRBJ2-5; 8 bases map to TRBD2. The CDR3 has 13 residues. The ends lost 5 bases at V and 5 bases at J; junction bases unmatched: 5. Germline V gene sequence: CDR1 SGHTS, CDR2 YDEGEE. The CDR3 loop reads CASRPSGLETQYF. The CDR3, as DNA: TGTGCCAGCAGGCCTAGCGGGCTGGAGACCCAGTACTTC.

This chain links TRBV6-5 with TRBJ1-2; the D is unclear. The V gene's germline CDR1 is MNHEY and CDR2 SVGAGI. This CDR3 has 13 residues. V lost 6 bases and J lost 5, with 13 bases in between. The CDR3 loop reads CASSPAGKYGYTF. The CDR3 DNA is TGTGCCAGCAGCCCGGCAGGAAAATATGGCTACACCTTC.

This chain uses TRBV28 with TRBJ1-1; D gene uncertain. Trimming left V 2 bases short and J 5 bases short, with 12 bases between. The CDR3 consists of 14 residues. Germline V gene lookup returns CDR1 MDHEN and CDR2 SYDVKM. In nucleotides, the CDR3 is TGTGCCAGCAGTTTACCCAGTCCGGGGACTGAAGCTTTCTTT. Protein product: CASSLPSPGTEAFF.

The chain recombines TRBV7-3 with TRBJ2-1; TRBD2 aligns across 9 bases. Per germline, CDR1 SGHTA and CDR2 FQGTGA. This CDR3 region has 17 residues. V gave up 5 bases and J gave up 6 bases; unmatched junction bases: 14. The CDR3 is CASSPQGWAGGPNEQFF. As DNA, the CDR3 is TGTGCCAGCAGCCCACAGGGATGGGCGGGGGGGCCCAATGAGCAGTTCTTC.

V and J are TRBV21-1 and TRBJ2-3; TRBD1, the D gene given by the table, was not confirmed from the DNA. TRBV21-1 is noted as a pseudogene. The CDR3 spans 13 residues. The CDR3 DNA sequence: TGTGCCAGCAGCCGACAGGGGGCCAATACGCAGTATTTT. It encodes CASSRQGANTQYF.

The rearrangement links TRBV5-4 to TRBJ2-1; 14 bases fit TRBD2. Germline CDR1 reads SGHNT; CDR2 reads YYREEE (reference sequence). The CDR3 length is 18 residues. The trim removed 4 bases at V and 5 bases at J, leaving 11 bases unmatched. The CDR3 protein is CASSPQIGLAGGHNEQFF. CDR3 coding DNA: TGTGCCAGCAGCCCCCAAATCGGACTAGCGGGGGGTCACAATGAGCAGTTCTTC.

This chain uses TRBV5-3 with TRBJ2-7, with D perhaps TRBD2 (6 bases). TRBV5-3 is flagged as an ORF with uncertain function. This CDR3 has 15 residues. The V end lost 7 bases, the J end lost 0 bases, and 17 bases lay between the germline ends. The CDR3 spells CARPLNRDSSYEQYF. In DNA form, the CDR3 reads TGTGCCAGACCCCTTAACCGGGACTCCTCCTACGAGCAGTACTTC.

V gene TRBV15 combines with J gene TRBJ2-7, with D uncertain. The DNA end is more similar to TRBJ2-1, so the J call may be wrong. Germline V gene data show CDR1 as LNHNV and CDR2 as YYDKDF (reference sequence). CDR3 length: 13 amino acids. The CDR3, as DNA: TGTGCCACCAGCAGAGATAGGGACAATGAGCAGTTCTTC. Its protein product is CATSRDRDNEQFF.

In the case of this clone: This CDR3 is also generated by other DNA sequences in the sample. V usage is TRBV3-1 (or the pseudogene TRBV3-2) and J usage is TRBJ2-7; TRBD2 is a possible D gene (6 bases). The CDR3 covers 12 residues. Germline V gene data show CDR1 as LGHDT and CDR2 as YNNKEL (reference sequence). Trimming shortened V by 4 bases and J by 4 bases, and 8 bases separated the two germline ends. The CDR3 is CASSRGVYEQYF. In DNA form, the CDR3 reads TGTGCCAGCAGCCGCGGGGTTTACGAGCAGTACTTC.

The J gene is TRBJ1-2, the V gene TRBV4-1, with 9 positions matching TRBD1. From germline, CDR1 is MGHRA and CDR2 YSYEKL. V lost 4 bases and J lost 6; bases outside the gene matches: 3. The CDR3 consists of 13 residues. CDR3 sequence: CASSRTGGDGYTF. The CDR3 region has the DNA TGCGCCAGCAGCCGAACAGGGGGCGATGGCTACACCTTC.